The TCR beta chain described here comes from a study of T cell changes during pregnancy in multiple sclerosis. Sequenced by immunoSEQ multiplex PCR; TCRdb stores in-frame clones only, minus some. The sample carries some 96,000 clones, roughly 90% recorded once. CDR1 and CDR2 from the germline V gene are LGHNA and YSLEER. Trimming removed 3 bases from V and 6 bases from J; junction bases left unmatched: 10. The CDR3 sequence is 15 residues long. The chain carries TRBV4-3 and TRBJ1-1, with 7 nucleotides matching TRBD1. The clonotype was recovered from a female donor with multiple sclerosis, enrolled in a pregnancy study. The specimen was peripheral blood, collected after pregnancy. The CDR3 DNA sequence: TGCGCCAGCAGCCACCTAGACAGGGATATCGCTGAAGCTTTCTTT. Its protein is CASSHLDRDIAEAFF.